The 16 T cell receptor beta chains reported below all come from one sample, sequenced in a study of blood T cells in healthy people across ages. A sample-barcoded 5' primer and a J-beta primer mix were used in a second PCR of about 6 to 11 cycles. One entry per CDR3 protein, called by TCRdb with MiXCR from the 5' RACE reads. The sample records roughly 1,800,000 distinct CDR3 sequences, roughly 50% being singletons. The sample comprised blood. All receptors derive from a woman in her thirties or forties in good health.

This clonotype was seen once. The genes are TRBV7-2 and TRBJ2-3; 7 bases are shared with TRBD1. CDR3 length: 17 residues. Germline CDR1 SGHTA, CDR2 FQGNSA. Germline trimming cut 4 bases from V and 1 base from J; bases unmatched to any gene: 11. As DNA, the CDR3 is TGTGCCAGCAGCTCCCGAAGGGGGCAGGGGCGCACAGATACGCAGTATTTT. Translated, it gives CASSSRRGQGRTDTQYF.

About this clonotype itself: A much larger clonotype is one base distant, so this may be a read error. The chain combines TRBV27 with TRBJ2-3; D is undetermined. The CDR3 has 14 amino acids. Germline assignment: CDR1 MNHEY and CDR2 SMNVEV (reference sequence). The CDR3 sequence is CASSLWTSTDAQYF. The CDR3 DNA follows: TGTGCCAGCAGTTTGTGGACGAGCACAGATGCGCAGTATTTT.

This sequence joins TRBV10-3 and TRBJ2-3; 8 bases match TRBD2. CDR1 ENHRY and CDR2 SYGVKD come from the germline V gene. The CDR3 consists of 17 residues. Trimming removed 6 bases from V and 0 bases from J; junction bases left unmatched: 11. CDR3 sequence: CAISHHPSGPSTDTQYF. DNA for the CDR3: TGTGCCATCAGCCACCACCCTAGCGGGCCTAGCACAGATACGCAGTATTTT.

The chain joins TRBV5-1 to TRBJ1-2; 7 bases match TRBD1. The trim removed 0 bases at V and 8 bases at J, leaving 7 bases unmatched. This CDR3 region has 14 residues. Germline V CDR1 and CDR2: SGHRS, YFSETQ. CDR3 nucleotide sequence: TGCGCCAGCAGCTTGGACAGGGGCTCGGAGGGCTACACCTTC. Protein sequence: CASSLDRGSEGYTF.

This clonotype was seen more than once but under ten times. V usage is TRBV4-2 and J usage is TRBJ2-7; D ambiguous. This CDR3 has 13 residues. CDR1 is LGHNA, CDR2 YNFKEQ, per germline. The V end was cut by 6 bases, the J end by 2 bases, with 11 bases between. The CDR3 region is CASSRSRTYEQYF. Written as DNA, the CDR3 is TGTGCCAGCAGTAGAAGCCGAACCTACGAGCAGTACTTC.

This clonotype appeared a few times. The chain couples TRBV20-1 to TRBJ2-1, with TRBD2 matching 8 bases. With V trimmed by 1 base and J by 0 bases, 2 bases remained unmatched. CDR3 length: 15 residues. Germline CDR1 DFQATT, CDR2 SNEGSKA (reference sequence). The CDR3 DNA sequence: TGCAGTGCTAGAGCGGGGGGGAGCTCCTACAATGAGCAGTTCTTC. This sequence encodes CSARAGGSSYNEQFF.

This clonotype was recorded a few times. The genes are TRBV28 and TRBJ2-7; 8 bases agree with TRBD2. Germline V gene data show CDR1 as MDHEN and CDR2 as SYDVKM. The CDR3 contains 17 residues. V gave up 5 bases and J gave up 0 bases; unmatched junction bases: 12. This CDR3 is CASSPSPGGGYSYEQYF. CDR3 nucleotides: TGTGCCAGCAGTCCCAGTCCGGGCGGGGGGTACTCCTACGAGCAGTACTTC.

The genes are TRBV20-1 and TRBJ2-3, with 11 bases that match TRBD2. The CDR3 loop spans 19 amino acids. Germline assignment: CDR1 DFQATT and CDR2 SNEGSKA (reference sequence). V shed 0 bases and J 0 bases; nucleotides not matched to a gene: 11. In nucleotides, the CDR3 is TGCAGTGCTAGAGATCTGAGACTAGCGGGATCATCTAGCACAGATACGCAGTATTTT. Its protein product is CSARDLRLAGSSSTDTQYF.

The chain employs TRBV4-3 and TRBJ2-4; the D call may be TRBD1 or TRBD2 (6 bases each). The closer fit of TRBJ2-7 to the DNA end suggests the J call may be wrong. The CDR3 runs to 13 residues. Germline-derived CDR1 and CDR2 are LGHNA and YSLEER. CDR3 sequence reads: CASSLKPGAEQYF. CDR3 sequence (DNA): TGCGCCAGCAGCCTTAAGCCGGGGGCCGAGCAGTACTTC.

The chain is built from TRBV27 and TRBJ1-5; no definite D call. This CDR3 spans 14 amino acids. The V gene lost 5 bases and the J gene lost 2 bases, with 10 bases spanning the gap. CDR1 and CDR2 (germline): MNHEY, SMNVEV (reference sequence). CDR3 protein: CASSPVVGNQPQHF. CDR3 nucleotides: TGTGCCAGCAGTCCGGTGGTAGGCAATCAGCCCCAGCATTTT.

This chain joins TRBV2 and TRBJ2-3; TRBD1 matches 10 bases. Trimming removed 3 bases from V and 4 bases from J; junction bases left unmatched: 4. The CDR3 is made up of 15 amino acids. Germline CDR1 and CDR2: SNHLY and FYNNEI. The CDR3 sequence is CASSETGGLADTQYF. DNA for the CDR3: TGTGCCAGCAGTGAGACAGGGGGCTTAGCAGATACGCAGTATTTT. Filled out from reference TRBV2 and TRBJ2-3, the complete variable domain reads EPEVTQTPSHQVTQMGQEVILRCVPISNHLYFYWYRQILGQKVEFLVSFYNNEISEKSEIFDDQFSVERPDGSNFTLKIRSTKLEDSAMYFCASSETGGLADTQYFGPGTRLTVL.

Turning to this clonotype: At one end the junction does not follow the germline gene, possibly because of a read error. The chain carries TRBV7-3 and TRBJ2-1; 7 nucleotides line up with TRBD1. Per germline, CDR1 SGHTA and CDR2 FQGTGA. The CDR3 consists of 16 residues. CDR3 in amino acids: CASSLTQGVRSNEQFF. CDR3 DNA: TGTGCCAGCAGCCTAACCCAGGGGGTGAGGTCGAATGAGCAGTTCTTC.

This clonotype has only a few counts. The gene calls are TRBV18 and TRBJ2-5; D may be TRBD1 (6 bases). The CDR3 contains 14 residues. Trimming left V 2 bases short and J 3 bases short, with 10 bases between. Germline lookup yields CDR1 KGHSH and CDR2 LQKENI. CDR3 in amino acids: CASSPTRTEETQYF. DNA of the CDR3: TGTGCCAGCTCACCAACCAGGACAGAAGAGACCCAGTACTTC. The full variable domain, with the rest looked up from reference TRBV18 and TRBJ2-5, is NAGVMQNPRHLVRRRGQEARLRCSPMKGHSHVYWYRQLPEEGLKFMVYLQKENIIDESGMPKERFSAEFPKEGPSILRIQQVVRGDSAAYFCASSPTRTEETQYFGPGTRLLVL.

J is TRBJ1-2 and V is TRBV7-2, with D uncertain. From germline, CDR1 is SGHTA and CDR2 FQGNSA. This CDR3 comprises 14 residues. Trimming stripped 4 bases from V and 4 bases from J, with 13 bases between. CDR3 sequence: CASSSQFGSYGYTF. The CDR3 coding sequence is TGTGCCAGCAGCTCCCAATTTGGATCCTATGGCTACACCTTC.

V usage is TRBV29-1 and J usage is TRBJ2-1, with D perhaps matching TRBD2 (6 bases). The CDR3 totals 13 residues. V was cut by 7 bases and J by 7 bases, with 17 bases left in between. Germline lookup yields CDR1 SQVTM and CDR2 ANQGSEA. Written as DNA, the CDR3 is TGCAGCGCACCGGGGGTAGGGACGAATGAGCAGTTCTTC. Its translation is CSAPGVGTNEQFF.

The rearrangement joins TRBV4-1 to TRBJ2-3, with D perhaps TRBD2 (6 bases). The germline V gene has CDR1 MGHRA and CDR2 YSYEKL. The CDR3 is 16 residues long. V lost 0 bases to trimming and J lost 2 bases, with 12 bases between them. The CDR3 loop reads CASSQDFGGYTDTQYF. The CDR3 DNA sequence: TGCGCCAGCAGCCAAGATTTCGGGGGATACACAGATACGCAGTATTTT.